Below, 10 T cell receptor beta chains from the same sample are listed, as sequenced in a study of T-cell memory formation after mild COVID-19. TCRdb processed the 5' RACE reads anew with MiXCR; each CDR3 protein has one entry. This table has roughly 47,000 distinct CDR3 sequences, about 7.3% appearing once. The source material was PBMCs or a T cell subset sorted from them (not recorded which). The receptor source for this set is a young man who had mild COVID-19 (a few samples of this study predate the infection). Cell type and time point are not known.

The sample holds many counts of this clonotype. The gene calls are TRBV11-2 and TRBJ2-4; 9 nucleotides align to TRBD1. CDR3 length: 13 amino acids. Germline assignment: CDR1 SGHAT and CDR2 FQNNGV. J lost 7 bases, V lost 4 bases, and 2 bases had no gene match. CDR3 in DNA: TGTGCCAGCAGCTCCGGGACAGGGAACATTCAGTACTTC. Protein product: CASSSGTGNIQYF. Together with reference TRBV11-2 and TRBJ2-4, the CDR3 gives the full variable domain: EAGVAQSPRYKIIEKRQSVAFWCNPISGHATLYWYQQILGQGPKLLIQFQNNGVVDDSQLPKDRFSAERLKGVDSTLKIQPAKLEDSAVYLCASSSGTGNIQYFGAGTRLSVL.

This clonotype is termed medium-sized (0.01 to 0.1%). The chain uses TRBV4-2 and TRBJ2-4; D is ambiguous. Germline-derived CDR1 and CDR2 are LGHNA and YNFKEQ. The germline V and J ends were trimmed by 1 base and 2 bases, with 6 bases remaining between them. CDR3 size: 14 residues. Here the CDR3 reads CASSQGASKNIQYF. CDR3 in DNA: TGTGCCAGCAGCCAAGGGGCGTCCAAAAACATTCAGTACTTC.

This clonotype was counted a few times. The genes are TRBV20-1 and TRBJ2-5, with TRBD1 matching 8 bases. Germline V gene data show CDR1 as DFQATT and CDR2 as SNEGSKA (reference sequence). CDR3 length equals 15 residues. The ends lost 1 base at V and 4 bases at J; junction bases unmatched: 8. The CDR3 region is CSARGDRGGLETQYF. CDR3 coding DNA: TGCAGTGCTAGAGGTGACAGGGGAGGTTTAGAGACCCAGTACTTC.

This clonotype was counted at least ten times. The rearrangement joins TRBV6-4 to TRBJ2-1; TRBD1 matches at 7 bases. The length of the CDR3 is 12 residues. CDR1 and CDR2 from the germline V gene are MRHNA and SNTAGT. V lost 6 bases and J lost 8; bases outside the gene matches: 4. The CDR3 coding sequence is TGTGCCAGCAGCAACAGGGGAGATGAGCAGTTCTTC. Its protein product is CASSNRGDEQFF.

The sample holds a few counts of this clonotype. CDR3 region: CSASGGTDTQYF. DNA of the CDR3: TGCAGTGCTAGCGGGGGGACTGATACGCAGTATTTT. The V gene is TRBV20-1, the J gene TRBJ2-3; 7 bases are a match to TRBD2. CDR3 length equals 12 residues. Per germline, CDR1 DFQATT and CDR2 SNEGSKA (reference sequence). V shed 3 bases and J 6 bases; nucleotides not matched to a gene: 3.

In its sample, this clonotype was seen a few times. CDR3 nucleotide sequence: TGTGCCAGCTCACCACCCTCGACAGGGTCGAACACTGAAGCTTTCTTT. Its protein is CASSPPSTGSNTEAFF. The chain recombines TRBV18 with TRBJ1-1, with 7 bases aligning to TRBD1. This CDR3 region has 16 residues. CDR1 is KGHSH, CDR2 LQKENI, per germline. V lost 0 bases, J lost 1 base, and 5 bases stayed unmatched.

This clonotype showed up just once. A much larger clone differs from this one at a single base, so this may be a read error. The V and J genes are TRBV5-1 and TRBJ2-5, with D hard to call. The CDR3 length is 11 residues. Germline lookup yields CDR1 SGHRS and CDR2 YFSETQ. CDR3 region: CARSFGETQYF. CDR3 coding DNA: TGCGCCAGAAGCTTTGGAGAGACCCAGTACTTC.

In this sample, this clonotype turned up a few times. The genes are TRBV7-2 and TRBJ2-5; 9 nucleotides align to TRBD1. This CDR3 contains 15 residues. V shed 5 bases and J 5 bases; nucleotides not matched to a gene: 9. Germline CDR1 SGHTA, CDR2 FQGNSA. CDR3 DNA sequence: TGTGCCAGCAGCCTGAGACAGGGGGAGATGGAGACCCAGTACTTC. Its translation: CASSLRQGEMETQYF.

The chain links TRBV12-3 or TRBV12-4 to TRBJ2-7; TRBD1 matches 7 bases. The V and J ends lost 5 bases and 1 base, in that order; junction bases with no gene match: 2. CDR3 length equals 13 residues. The chain's CDR3 is CASSRDRSYEQYV. In nucleotides, the CDR3 is TGTGCCAGCAGTAGGGACAGATCCTACGAGCAGTACGTC.

This clonotype was seen repeatedly, ten times or more. CDR3 DNA sequence: TGCAGCGTCGCTCGGGGGATGAACACAGATACGCAGTATTTT. It is translated as CSVARGMNTDTQYF. V is TRBV29-1 and J is TRBJ2-3, with D possibly TRBD2 on 6 matching bases. V lost 6 bases to trimming and J lost 2 bases, with 15 bases between them. Germline lookup yields CDR1 SQVTM and CDR2 ANQGSEA. This CDR3 spans 14 amino acids.